The next 30 T cell receptor beta chains were all read from a single sample in a study of circulating CD8 cells and anti-PD-1 response in melanoma. TCR libraries were prepared from 15 ng of total RNA with the QIAseq Immune Repertoire TCR panel. TCRdb itself ran the reads through MiXCR, one entry per CDR3 protein. The sample contains some 500 distinct CDR3 sequences, over 9% of which appear only once. Four subsets defined by PD-1 and/or TIGIT were sorted from live CD3+CD8+TCRalphabeta+ cells. The sample here was CD8+ T cells from PBMCs, taken at baseline or after one month of anti-PD-1 therapy (not recorded which). The receptors were gathered from a human donor with melanoma.

Regarding this clonotype: The CDR3 end shows no conserved phenylalanine or tryptophan, and so a read error is likely. In nucleotides, the CDR3 is TGTGCCAGCAGCAACCGGGGCGGAGCCTACGAGCAGTACTCC. Its translation is CASSNRGGAYEQYS. The genes are TRBV7-6 and TRBJ2-7; D is tentatively TRBD1 or TRBD2 (5 bases each). V shed 5 bases and J shed 2 bases, with 13 bases lying between them. Germline V gene lookup returns CDR1 SGHVS and CDR2 FNYEAQ. This CDR3 has 14 amino acids.

In this sample, this clonotype turned up a few times. This clone may be a read error of a much larger clone one base away. This chain connects TRBV19 to TRBJ1-2; D ambiguous. In germline, CDR1 is LNHDA, CDR2 SQIVND (reference sequence). The CDR3 consists of 12 residues. In nucleotides, the CDR3 is TGTGCCAGTAATGGCCCCCTCGATGGCTACGCCTTC. Protein product: CASNGPLDGYAF.

Within the sample, this clonotype is large. The chain employs TRBV18 and TRBJ1-2; the match to TRBD1 covers 11 bases. Germline loops: CDR1 KGHSH, CDR2 LQKENI. V lost 3 bases to trimming and J lost 7 bases; unmatched junction nucleotides: 10. The CDR3 is 16 residues long. The CDR3 DNA is TGTGCCAGCTCACCCGACGGACAGGGGGCTGTAATTGGCTACACCTTC. It codes for CASSPDGQGAVIGYTF.

This clonotype is categorized as medium-sized. V is TRBV7-8 and J is TRBJ2-1; the D is unclear. Germline lookup yields CDR1 SGHVS and CDR2 FQNEAQ. V was shortened by 4 bases and J by 14 bases, with 12 bases between the two germline ends. This CDR3 is 11 amino acids long. DNA of the CDR3: TGTGCCAGCAGCTCGGGCGGCCCCAAGTTCTTC. Amino acid sequence: CASSSGGPKFF.

This clonotype qualifies as large. This chain joins TRBV20-1 and TRBJ2-3; D is uncertain. V lost 0 bases and J 2 bases, leaving 18 bases between the germline ends. CDR1 is DFQATT, CDR2 SNEGSKA, per germline (reference sequence). This CDR3 is built from 17 residues. CDR3 in amino acids: CSARDLSELPYTDTQYF. DNA for the CDR3: TGCAGTGCTAGAGATCTCTCTGAACTACCATACACAGATACGCAGTATTTT.

The rearrangement uses TRBV20-1 and TRBJ2-7, with D unresolved. The CDR3 totals 14 residues. The germline V gene has CDR1 DFQATT and CDR2 SNEGSKA (reference sequence). V was clipped by 0 bases and J by 0 bases, with 9 bases between them. The CDR3 sequence: CSARDYYSSYEQYF. Written as DNA, the CDR3 is TGCAGTGCTAGAGACTACTACAGCTCCTACGAGCAGTACTTC.

This clonotype counts as medium-sized. Possible read error: a much larger clone is one base away. The V gene is TRBV29-1, the J gene TRBJ2-7; D is ambiguous. Trimming cost V 7 bases and J 3 bases, with 16 bases left between them. Per germline, CDR1 SQVTM and CDR2 ANQGSEA. The CDR3 is 13 residues long. The CDR3 DNA follows: TGCAGCGGGGCTCCCGGGCCGATCTACGAGCAGTACTTC. As protein: CSGAPGPIYEQYF.

This clonotype is classed as large. This chain connects TRBV7-3 to TRBJ2-1; 8 positions match TRBD2. The V segment lost 5 bases and the J segment 5 bases; nucleotides outside the gene matches: 5. Germline V gene sequence: CDR1 SGHTA, CDR2 FQGTGA. The CDR3 spans 14 residues. This chain's CDR3 is CASSETSANNEQFF. DNA of the CDR3: TGTGCCAGCAGCGAGACTAGCGCCAACAATGAGCAGTTCTTC.

This clonotype was observed a handful of times. An end of the junction does not agree with germline; a read error may underlie this. V and J are TRBV13 and TRBJ1-1; D unresolved. This CDR3 contains 12 residues. Germline CDR1 is PRHDT and CDR2 is FYEKMQ (reference sequence). CDR3 protein: CDSSSLNTEAFF. CDR3 in DNA: TGTGACAGCAGTTCCTTGAACACTGAAGCTTTCTTT.

By its share, this clonotype is large. J is TRBJ2-1 and V is TRBV29-1, with D hard to call. Per germline, CDR1 SQVTM and CDR2 ANQGSEA. Between the trimmed V and J ends, which lost 4 bases and 6 bases, there was a span of 13 bases. The CDR3 totals 13 residues. CDR3 bases: TGCAGCGTTGGACGCGCGTTACGCAATGAGCAGTTCTTC. It translates to CSVGRALRNEQFF.

Notes on this clonotype: This CDR3 fails to terminate in the conserved phenylalanine or tryptophan, so it likely reflects a read error. The rearrangement uses TRBV28 and TRBJ2-7; D could derive from TRBD1 or TRBD2 (5 bases each). Trimming pared 6 bases from V and 3 bases from J, leaving 18 bases between. The CDR3 has 15 amino acids. Germline V gene sequence: CDR1 MDHEN, CDR2 SYDVKM. The CDR3 loop is CASRKGRFDLYEQYY. The DNA of the CDR3 is TGTGCCAGCAGAAAGGGACGTTTCGACCTCTACGAGCAGTACTAC.

Relative to its sample, this clonotype is large. The chain recombines TRBV28 with TRBJ2-7; D is tentatively TRBD1 or TRBD2 (6 bases each). V lost 3 bases, J lost 3 bases, and 18 bases lay in between. CDR1 and CDR2 from the germline V gene are MDHEN and SYDVKM. The CDR3 totals 16 residues. Written as DNA, the CDR3 is TGTGCCAGCAGTTTGTCGGGGGCCTCGGGGCTCTACGAGCAGTACTTC. Residues: CASSLSGASGLYEQYF. Using reference TRBV28 and TRBJ2-7 for the parts outside the CDR3, the full variable domain is DVKVTQSSRYLVKRTGEKVFLECVQDMDHENMFWYRQDPGLGLRLIYFSYDVKMKEKGDIPEGYSVSREKKERFSLILESASTNQTSMYLCASSLSGASGLYEQYFGPGTRLTVT.

This clonotype turned up a few times. The final CDR3 position lacks the conserved phenylalanine or tryptophan, pointing to a likely read error. This chain connects TRBV20-1 to TRBJ2-7; possible D gene TRBD2, 7 bases. Germline V gene lookup returns CDR1 DFQATT and CDR2 SNEGSKA (reference sequence). With 6 bases removed from V and 3 bases from J, the gap between germline ends came to 18 bases. The CDR3 length is 14 residues. The DNA for the CDR3 is TGCAGTGCCAGGGAGGGGGTCTACTTCTACGAGCAGTACTCC. Protein: CSAREGVYFYEQYS.

In this sample, this clonotype is large. The chain uses TRBV19 and TRBJ2-1; D could derive from TRBD1 or TRBD2 (5 bases each). The germline gives CDR1 LNHDA, CDR2 SQIVND (reference sequence). This CDR3 has 15 residues. V lost 3 bases and J 6 bases, leaving 15 bases between the germline ends. CDR3 DNA: TGTGCCAGTAGTATCGGGGCATCCGTTGGCAATGAGCAGTTCTTC. Translating it yields CASSIGASVGNEQFF.

Sample share makes this clonotype large. The chain carries TRBV28 and TRBJ1-5, with 7 positions matching TRBD1. Germline V lookup: CDR1 MDHEN, CDR2 SYDVKM. V lost 3 bases, J lost 7 bases, and 12 bases stayed unmatched. This CDR3 region has 16 residues. The CDR3: CASSFLKTGWGQPQHF. The CDR3 nucleotides read TGTGCCAGCAGTTTTCTCAAGACAGGGTGGGGACAGCCCCAGCATTTT.

This clonotype is labeled medium-sized. The chain combines TRBV6-1 with TRBJ2-7, with D tentatively TRBD1 (5 bases). In germline, CDR1 is MNHNS, CDR2 SASEGT. This CDR3 is 14 amino acids long. V lost 6 bases and J 2 bases, leaving 14 bases between the germline ends. The CDR3 spells CASSKTEITYEQYF. CDR3 nucleotide sequence: TGTGCCAGCAGCAAGACAGAAATCACCTACGAGCAGTACTTC.

The V gene is TRBV28, the J gene TRBJ2-7; no clear D gene. The CDR3 is 12 amino acids. Germline CDR1 MDHEN, CDR2 SYDVKM. Deletions cut 3 bases from V and 6 bases from J, with 9 bases between. The DNA for the CDR3 is TGTGCCAGCAGTTTTCCAACGCGCGAGCAGTACTTC. Protein sequence: CASSFPTREQYF.

This clonotype is labeled large. The V call is TRBV25-1, the J call TRBJ2-7; maybe TRBD2 (5 bases). The CDR3 has 14 amino acids. The germline V gene encodes CDR1 MGHDK and CDR2 SYGVNS. V was pared by 5 bases and J by 5 bases, with 16 bases between. The DNA for the CDR3 is TGTGCCAGCAGTTCAAGGAGAGGGAACAACGAGCAGTACTTC. It is translated as CASSSRRGNNEQYF.

Remarks on this clonotype: Germline is not matched at one junction end, which may reflect a read error. The chain links TRBV19 to TRBJ2-1; D might be TRBD2 (6 bases). Per germline, CDR1 LNHDA and CDR2 SQIVND (reference sequence). This CDR3 has 13 amino acids. CDR3 region: CASSSGDFNEQFF. Here the CDR3 DNA reads TGTGCCAGTAGTAGCGGGGACTTTAATGAACAGTTCTTC. Looking up the rest from reference TRBV19 and TRBJ2-1 gives the full variable domain: DGGITQSPKYLFRKEGQNVTLSCEQNLNHDAMYWYRQDPGQGLRLIYYSQIVNDFQKGDIAEGYSVSREKKESFPLTVTSAQKNPTAFYLCASSSGDFNEQFFGPGTRLTVL.

By frequency in the sample, this clonotype is large. The chain employs TRBV7-3 and TRBJ2-3, with 13 bases matching TRBD2. Germline CDR1 SGHTA, CDR2 FQGTGA. Losses at the gene ends were 4 bases for V and 2 bases for J; bases not matched to a gene: 3. There are 16 residues in the CDR3. The CDR3 DNA reads TGTGCCAGCAGCTCAGGGACTAGCGGGGTCACAGATACGCAGTATTTT. This encodes CASSSGTSGVTDTQYF.

Worth noting for this clonotype: This may be a read error: a much more frequent sequence differs by one nucleotide. V is TRBV5-1 and J is TRBJ2-7; D unclear. The V gene's germline CDR1 is SGHRS and CDR2 YFSETQ. Trimming shortened V by 4 bases and J by 2 bases, and 7 bases separated the two germline ends. The length of the CDR3 is 12 residues. CDR3 in amino acids: CASSGLTYEQYF. The CDR3 DNA sequence: TGCGCCAGCAGCGGGCTCACCTACGAGCAGTACTTC.

This clonotype qualifies as large. The chain combines TRBV29-1 with TRBJ2-1; perhaps TRBD2 as D (6 bases). The CDR3 length is 14 residues. Deletions cut 4 bases from V and 0 bases from J, with 10 bases between. Germline V gene lookup returns CDR1 SQVTM and CDR2 ANQGSEA. CDR3: CSVVDGSSYNEQFF. The CDR3 DNA follows: TGCAGCGTTGTGGACGGGAGCTCCTACAATGAGCAGTTCTTC.

V and J are TRBV12-5 and TRBJ2-2; 10 nucleotides align to TRBD2. The germline V gene encodes CDR1 LGHNT and CDR2 FRNRAP. V trimming: 0 bases; J trimming: 3 bases; junction bases outside the gene matches: 1. The CDR3 length is 16 residues. CDR3 sequence: CASGLVLAGDTGELFF. The DNA for the CDR3 is TGTGCTAGTGGTTTGGTGCTAGCGGGGGACACCGGGGAGCTGTTTTTT.

This clonotype is medium-sized by share. This may arise from a read error, as a much more abundant clone is one base away. The rearrangement joins TRBV19 to TRBJ2-1; D is possibly TRBD1 (5 bases). Germline V CDR1 and CDR2: LNHDA, SQIVND (reference sequence). CDR3 size: 14 residues. CDR3 nucleotide sequence: TGTGTCAGTAGTATCCAGGGCCCCTACAATGAGCAGTTCTTC. Translation gives CVSSIQGPYNEQFF. Full variable domain (missing parts from reference TRBV19 and TRBJ2-1): DGGITQSPKYLFRKEGQNVTLSCEQNLNHDAMYWYRQDPGQGLRLIYYSQIVNDFQKGDIAEGYSVSREKKESFPLTVTSAQKNPTAFYLCVSSIQGPYNEQFFGPGTRLTVL.

By share, this clonotype ranks as medium-sized. This sequence joins TRBV29-1 and TRBJ2-2; D is possibly TRBD2 (5 bases). The CDR3 spans 14 residues. Germline V gene sequence: CDR1 SQVTM, CDR2 ANQGSEA. Trimming took off 1 base at V and 4 bases at J, with 10 bases between the two ends. Here the CDR3 DNA reads TGCAGCGTTGAAGGAGGGCATGGCACCGGGGAGCTGTTTTTT. Translation: CSVEGGHGTGELFF.

This clonotype qualifies as medium-sized. The V and J genes are TRBV7-3 and TRBJ2-2, with D possibly matching TRBD2 (6 bases). CDR1 is SGHTA, CDR2 FQGTGA, per germline. This CDR3 contains 18 residues. Trimming pared 4 bases from V and 5 bases from J, leaving 23 bases between. CDR3 region: CASSSRGSAGPRTGELFF. CDR3 bases: TGTGCCAGCAGCTCCCGAGGTTCCGCGGGGCCTAGGACCGGGGAGCTGTTTTTT.

This clonotype is medium-sized in the sample. The chain is built from TRBV28 and TRBJ2-3; D is undetermined. The V gene lost 5 bases and the J gene lost 6 bases, with 9 bases spanning the gap. The CDR3 covers 12 residues. Looked up from germline, CDR1 is MDHEN and CDR2 is SYDVKM. The chain's CDR3 is CASSLTHDTQYF. The CDR3 DNA reads as TGTGCCAGCAGTCTAACCCACGATACGCAGTATTTT.

This clonotype is large by share. The gene calls are TRBV3-1 and TRBJ2-3; the match to TRBD2 covers 7 bases. The CDR3 loop spans 16 amino acids. V lost 4 bases, J lost 0 bases, and 7 bases stayed unmatched. Germline CDR1 reads LGHDT; CDR2 reads YNNKEL (reference sequence). CDR3: CASSPMAGVSTDTQYF. CDR3 in DNA: TGTGCCAGCAGCCCCATGGCGGGGGTTAGCACAGATACGCAGTATTTT.

Comments on this clonotype: The germline gene is not matched at one end of the junction; a read error may be the cause. V is TRBV2 and J is TRBJ2-1, with TRBD2 identical over 8 bases. The germline V gene has CDR1 SNHLY and CDR2 FYNNEI. The CDR3 is 15 residues long. Here the CDR3 DNA reads TGCACCAGCAGTGAAGGAAGCGGGGGTTTCGATGAGCAGTTCTTC. Amino acid sequence: CTSSEGSGGFDEQFF.

This CDR3 reads CASSSVTVSSYNEQFF. The CDR3 DNA is TGTGCCAGCAGTTCTGTGACCGTCAGCTCCTACAATGAGCAGTTCTTC. V is TRBV28 and J is TRBJ2-1; D remains ambiguous. The CDR3 length is 16 residues. V was trimmed by 4 bases and J by 0 bases, leaving 13 bases between them. The germline V gene has CDR1 MDHEN and CDR2 SYDVKM.